What follows are 10 T cell receptor beta chains derived from one specimen sequenced in a study of CXCR3-negative and CXCR3-positive naive CD8 T cells. TRB cDNA was prepared as libraries by UMI-labeled 5' RACE. Using the 5' RACE reads, TCRdb records one entry per CDR3 protein without DNA. Its table records about 41,000 distinct CDR3 sequences. Sequencing was done on a sample of memory CD8+ T cells from blood. All receptors come from a human donor in good health. Some clones in this sample may be carry-over from other donors' samples.

This clonotype registers medium-sized by frequency. The chain is built from TRBV15 and TRBJ1-2; no DNA is available, so the TRBD1 call from TCRdb remains unchecked. Germline V gene sequence: CDR1 LNHNV, CDR2 YYDKDF (reference sequence). CDR3 length: 15 residues. This CDR3 reads CATSSGAGGAYGYTF.

The chain links TRBV25-1 to TRBJ2-2. Germline CDR1 and CDR2: MGHDK and SYGVNS. The CDR3 consists of 13 residues. CDR3: CAISSVTTGELFF.

The V call is TRBV27, the J call TRBJ2-5; TCRdb's D call of TRBD2 is untestable without DNA. Germline V gives CDR1 MNHEY, CDR2 SMNVEV (reference sequence). CDR3 length: 14 residues. CDR3 residues: CASSSKTSGETQYF.

This chain connects TRBV29-1 to TRBJ1-2. CDR3 size: 11 residues. Per the germline V gene, CDR1 is SQVTM and CDR2 is ANQGSEA. This CDR3 is CSAQFHGGYTF. The full variable domain, with the rest looked up from reference TRBV29-1 and TRBJ1-2, is SAVISQKPSRDICQRGTSLTIQCQVDSQVTMMFWYRQQPGQSLTLIATANQGSEATYESGFVIDKFPISRPNLTFSTLTVSNMSPEDSSIYLCSAQFHGGYTFGSGTRLTVV.

The chain employs TRBV29-1 and TRBJ1-2; TCRdb outputs TRBD1, but without DNA this stays unchecked. Germline loops: CDR1 SQVTM, CDR2 ANQGSEA. This CDR3 region has 15 residues. The CDR3 reads CSVLILTGIDYGYTF.

This rearrangement joins TRBV7-2 to TRBJ2-7; TCRdb designates TRBD1, a call that cannot be tested without DNA. Germline CDR1 SGHTA, CDR2 FQGNSA. The CDR3 totals 16 residues. CDR3 loop: CASSLAFRTSTYEQYF.

This chain links TRBV2 with TRBJ2-3; the TRBD2 assignment by TCRdb is unverifiable without DNA. Germline values: CDR1 SNHLY, CDR2 FYNNEI. CDR3 size: 16 residues. This CDR3 reads CASSEADRDSTDTQYF.

This chain connects TRBV9 to TRBJ2-7. Germline CDR1 is SGDLS and CDR2 is YYNGEE. The CDR3 runs to 15 residues. CDR3 loop: CASSPQGSLPYEQYF.

V usage is TRBV21-1 and J usage is TRBJ1-3; no DNA is available, so the TRBD1 call from TCRdb remains unchecked. TRBV21-1 has pseudogene status. This CDR3 comprises 19 residues. CDR3 loop: CASSKTPRDSKNSGNTIYF.

The chain employs TRBV3-1 and TRBJ1-5. This CDR3 region has 14 residues. Germline CDR1 is LGHDT and CDR2 is YNNKEL (reference sequence). The CDR3 protein is CASSQDYENQPQHF.